This record looks at one T cell receptor beta chain sequence and its context. Just one base apart from a much larger clone, this may be a read error. Scientists amplified the TCR beta CDR3 regions from RNA transcripts. First-round RT-PCR relied on HTBI primers, and a second-round multiplex PCR came next. TCRdb reprocessed the multiplex PCR reads via MiXCR and lists one record per CDR3 protein. This repertoire shows some 750,000 distinct CDR3 sequences, around 40% found once; its top ten account for 44%. This sample was included in a study of Graves' ophthalmopathy and Graves' hyperthyroidism. PBMCs were density-gradient isolated from roughly 9.6 ml fresh blood. Germline loops: CDR1 LNHNV, CDR2 YYDKDF (reference sequence). Trimming took off 3 bases at V and 6 bases at J, with 24 bases between the two ends. The CDR3 runs to 17 residues.

Sequencing was performed on peripheral blood. This receptor was obtained from an adult man with Graves' ophthalmopathy. The genes are TRBV15 and TRBJ2-7; D is unresolved. CDR3 protein: CATSSGLFGSPFSEQYF. The CDR3 DNA follows: TGTGCCACCAGCAGTGGTTTGTTCGGCAGTCCTTTTAGCGAGCAGTACTTC.